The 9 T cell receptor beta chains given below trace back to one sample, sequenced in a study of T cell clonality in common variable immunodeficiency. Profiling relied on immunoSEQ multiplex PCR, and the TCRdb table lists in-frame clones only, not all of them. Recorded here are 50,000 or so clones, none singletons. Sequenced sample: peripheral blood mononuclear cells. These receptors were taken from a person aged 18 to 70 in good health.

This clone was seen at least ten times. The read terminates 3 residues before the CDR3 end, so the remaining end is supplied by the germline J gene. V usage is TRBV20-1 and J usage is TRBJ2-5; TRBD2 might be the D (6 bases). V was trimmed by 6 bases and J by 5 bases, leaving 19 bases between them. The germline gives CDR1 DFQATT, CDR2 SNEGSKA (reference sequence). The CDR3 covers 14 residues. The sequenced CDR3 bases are TGCAGTGCGACTAGTGTAGCGGCGGGGGAGACC. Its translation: CSATSVAAGET. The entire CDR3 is CSATSVAAGETQYF.

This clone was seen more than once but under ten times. The part of the CDR3 DNA that was read is TGCGCCAGCAGCTTGAGAGCGGGGGGAGTAAACTATGGC. Translating gives CASSLRAGGVNYG. The CDR3 in full is CASSLRAGGVNYGYTF. This rearrangement joins TRBV5-1 to TRBJ1-2, with TRBD1 as a possible D gene (5 bases). From the germline J gene comes the end of the CDR3, since the read stops 3 residues before it. The V end lost 1 base, the J end lost 2 bases, and 15 bases lay between the germline ends. The CDR3 sequence is 16 residues long. Per the germline V gene, CDR1 is SGHRS and CDR2 is YFSETQ.

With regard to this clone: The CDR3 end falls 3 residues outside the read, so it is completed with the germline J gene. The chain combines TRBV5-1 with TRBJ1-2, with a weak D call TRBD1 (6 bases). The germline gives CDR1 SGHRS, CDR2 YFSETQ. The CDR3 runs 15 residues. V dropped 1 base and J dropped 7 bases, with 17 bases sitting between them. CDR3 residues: CASSLYWGRLGGYTF. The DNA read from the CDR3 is TGCGCCAGCAGCTTGTATTGGGGGCGCTTAGGTGGC.

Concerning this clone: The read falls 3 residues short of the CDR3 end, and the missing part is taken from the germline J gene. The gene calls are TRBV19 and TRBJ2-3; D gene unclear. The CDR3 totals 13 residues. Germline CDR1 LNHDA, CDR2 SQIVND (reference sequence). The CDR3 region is CASSIARQETQYF. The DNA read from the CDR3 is TGTGCCAGTAGTATAGCGAGGCAAGAGACG.

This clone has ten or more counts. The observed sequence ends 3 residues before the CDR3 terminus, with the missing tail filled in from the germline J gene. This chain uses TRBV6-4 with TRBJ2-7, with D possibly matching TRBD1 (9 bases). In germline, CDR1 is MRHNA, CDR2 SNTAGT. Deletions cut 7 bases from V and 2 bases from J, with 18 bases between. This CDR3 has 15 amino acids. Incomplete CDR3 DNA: TGTGCCAGCACGGGAGGGACAGGGAGGACCTACGAG. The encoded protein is CASTGGTGRTYE. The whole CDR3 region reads CASTGGTGRTYEQYF.

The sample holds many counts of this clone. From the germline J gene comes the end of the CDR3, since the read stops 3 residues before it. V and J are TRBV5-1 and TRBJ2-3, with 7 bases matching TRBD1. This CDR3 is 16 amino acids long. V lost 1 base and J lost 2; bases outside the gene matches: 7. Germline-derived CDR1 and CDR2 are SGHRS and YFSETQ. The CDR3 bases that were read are TGCGCCAGCAGCTTGTTAGGGACAGACCTCACAGATACG. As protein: CASSLLGTDLTDT. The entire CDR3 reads CASSLLGTDLTDTQYF.

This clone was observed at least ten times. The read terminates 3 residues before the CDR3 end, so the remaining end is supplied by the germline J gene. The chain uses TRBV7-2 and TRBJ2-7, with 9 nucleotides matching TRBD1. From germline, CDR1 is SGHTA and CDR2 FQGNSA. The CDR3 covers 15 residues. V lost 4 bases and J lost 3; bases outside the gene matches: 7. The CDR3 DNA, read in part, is TGTGCCAGCAGCTCCGACAGGGGGGATATCTACGAG. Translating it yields CASSSDRGDIYE. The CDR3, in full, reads CASSSDRGDIYEQYF.

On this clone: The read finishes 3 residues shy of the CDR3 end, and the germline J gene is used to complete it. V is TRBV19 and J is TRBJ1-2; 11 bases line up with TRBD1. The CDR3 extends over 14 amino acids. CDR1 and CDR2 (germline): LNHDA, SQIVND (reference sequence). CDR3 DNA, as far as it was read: TGTGCCAGTAGCGCGGGACAGGGGGTTAATGAC. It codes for CASSAGQGVND. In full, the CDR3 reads CASSAGQGVNDYTF.

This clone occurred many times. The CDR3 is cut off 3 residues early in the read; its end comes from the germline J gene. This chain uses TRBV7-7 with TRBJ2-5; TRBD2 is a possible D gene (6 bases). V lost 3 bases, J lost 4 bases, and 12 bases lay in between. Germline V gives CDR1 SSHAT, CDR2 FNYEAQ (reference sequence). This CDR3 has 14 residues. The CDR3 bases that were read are TGTGCCAGCAGCTTGACCCCCGGGGGAGAGACC. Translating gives CASSLTPGGET. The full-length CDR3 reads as CASSLTPGGETQYF.